The clone carrying this T cell receptor beta chain has just a few counts. Its antigen is still unknown. This sample was included in a study of blood T cells in healthy people across ages. Primed by a sample-barcoded 5' primer and a J-beta primer mix, a second PCR proceeded for about 7 to 11 cycles. Unique molecular identifiers of 12 random nucleotides labeled each cDNA. Each CDR3 protein gets one entry after TCRdb re-called the 5' RACE reads with MiXCR. The top ten clones hold about 42% of a sample with hundreds of thousands of distinct CDR3 sequences, roughly 50% of them seen once. The CDR3 length is 12 residues. Germline CDR1 reads MGHDK; CDR2 reads SYGVNS. Trimming cost V 5 bases and J 9 bases, with 14 bases left between them. It was approximately 10 milliliters of peripheral blood that were drawn from each donor. General observations from the study: No one knew whether donors had CMV, which possibly confounded expanded clonotype changes. Older age coincided with a roughly linear decline in TCR beta diversity per million T cells.

The source of this sequence is an older man in good health. Sequencing was performed on blood. The chain joins TRBV25-1 to TRBJ2-7, with no clear D. The CDR3 here is CASSTDILGQYF. The CDR3 DNA reads as TGTGCCAGCAGTACCGACATTCTAGGGCAGTACTTC.